Sequencing of this T cell receptor (beta chain) was carried out in a study of monozygotic twins with inflammatory bowel disease. Of note for this clonotype: Antigen: not known.

Researchers generated cDNA in eight separate reactions per sample. TCRdb reworked the 5' RACE reads into one entry per CDR3 protein, no DNA. The sample yields approximately 210,000 distinct CDR3 sequences, of which the top ten take up around 7.6%. The study's findings and limits: Differing T cell subtypes remained indistinguishable. IBD-affected twins scored below their healthy co-twins in TCRbeta diversity (inverse Simpson).

The sequence derives from a human donor with ulcerative colitis or Crohn's disease, or a healthy co-twin of an affected twin (not recorded which). Sequenced sample: blood.

CDR3 loop: CASSFVGRVGYEQYF. V and J are TRBV5-6 and TRBJ2-7; absent DNA, TCRdb's TRBD1 call cannot be checked. This CDR3 has 15 amino acids. Germline lookup yields CDR1 SGHDT and CDR2 YYEEEE.